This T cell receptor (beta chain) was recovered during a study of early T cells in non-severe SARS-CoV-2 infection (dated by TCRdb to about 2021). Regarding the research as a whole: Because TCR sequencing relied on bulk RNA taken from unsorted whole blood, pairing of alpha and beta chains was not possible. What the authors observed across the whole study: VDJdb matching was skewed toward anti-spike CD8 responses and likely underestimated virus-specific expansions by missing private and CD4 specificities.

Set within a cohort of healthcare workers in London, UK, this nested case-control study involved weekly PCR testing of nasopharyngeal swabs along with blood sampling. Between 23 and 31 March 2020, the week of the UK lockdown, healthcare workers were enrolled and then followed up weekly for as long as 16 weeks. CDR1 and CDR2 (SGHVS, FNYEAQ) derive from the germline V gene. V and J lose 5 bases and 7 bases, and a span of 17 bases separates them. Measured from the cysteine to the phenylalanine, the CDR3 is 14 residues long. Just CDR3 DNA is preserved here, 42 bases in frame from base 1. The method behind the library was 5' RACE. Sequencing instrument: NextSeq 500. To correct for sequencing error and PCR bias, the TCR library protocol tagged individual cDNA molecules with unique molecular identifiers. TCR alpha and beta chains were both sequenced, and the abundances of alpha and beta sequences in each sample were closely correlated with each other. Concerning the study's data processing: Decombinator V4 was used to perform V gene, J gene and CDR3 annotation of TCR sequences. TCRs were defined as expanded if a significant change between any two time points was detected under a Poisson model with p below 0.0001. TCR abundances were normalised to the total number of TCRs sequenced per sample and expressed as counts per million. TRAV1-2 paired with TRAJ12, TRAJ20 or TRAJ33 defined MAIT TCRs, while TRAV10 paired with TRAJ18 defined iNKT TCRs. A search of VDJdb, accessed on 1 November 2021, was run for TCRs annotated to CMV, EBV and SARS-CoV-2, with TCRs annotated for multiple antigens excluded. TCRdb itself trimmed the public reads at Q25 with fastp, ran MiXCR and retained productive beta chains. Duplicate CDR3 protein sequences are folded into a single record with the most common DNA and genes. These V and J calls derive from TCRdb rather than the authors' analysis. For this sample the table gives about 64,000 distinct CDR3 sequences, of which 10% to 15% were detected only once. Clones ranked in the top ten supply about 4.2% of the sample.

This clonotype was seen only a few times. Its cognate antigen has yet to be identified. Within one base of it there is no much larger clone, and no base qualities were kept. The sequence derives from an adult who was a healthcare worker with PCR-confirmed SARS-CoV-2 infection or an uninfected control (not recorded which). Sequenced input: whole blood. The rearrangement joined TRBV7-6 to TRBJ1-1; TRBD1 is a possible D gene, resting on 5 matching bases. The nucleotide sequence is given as TGTGCCAGCAGCCCCTTCGGGGGTGGAGATGAAGCTTTCTTT. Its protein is CASSPFGGGDEAFF.